Detailed here is one T cell receptor (beta chain). Its target is unknown. TCR beta CDR3 sequences were amplified from RNA transcripts. First-round RT-PCR with HTBI primers amplified the TCR CDR3 region. TCRdb passed the multiplex PCR reads through MiXCR, listing each CDR3 protein once. Here the sample spans over 650,000 distinct CDR3 sequences, less than 45% being singletons. Germline CDR1 SQVTM, CDR2 ANQGSEA. The CDR3 loop spans 11 amino acids. After removal of 8 bases from V and 11 bases from J, the junction contained 9 bases not matched to a gene. The data were obtained in a study of T cells in Graves' hyperthyroidism and ophthalmopathy. Regarding the study as a whole: A model of 13 V-J features distinguished ophthalmopathy from stable hyperthyroidism. Onset of ophthalmopathy came a median around 7.1 months after the model predicted it.

Investigators excluded patients with uncontrolled infection, other autoimmune disease, pregnancy or lactation. The TCR was taken from an adult man with Graves' disease, either hyperthyroidism or ophthalmopathy (not recorded which). The sample taken for sequencing was peripheral blood or thyroid tissue (not recorded which). The rearrangement uses TRBV29-1 and TRBJ1-1, with 9 bases matching TRBD1. The CDR3: CSITGTGFAFF. The DNA for the CDR3 is TGCAGCATTACCGGGACAGGGTTTGCTTTCTTT.